This TCR beta chain was sequenced for a study of control samples from healthy donors and cancer patients. TCRdb's copy holds only in-frame clones and misses some; the assay was immunoSEQ multiplex PCR. The table includes 120,000 to 150,000 clones, roughly 92% detected once. The ends were cut back, 4 bases at V and 6 bases at J, with 10 bases in the middle. This CDR3 has 13 amino acids. The germline V gene encodes CDR1 GTSNPN and CDR2 SVGIG (reference sequence). Sequencing was done on a sample of blood. This clonotype originated in a man younger than 45 in good health. The rearrangement joins TRBV30 to TRBJ1-6; D may be TRBD1 (6 bases). CDR3 sequence reads: CAWTQGPNSPLHF. CDR3 coding DNA: TGTGCCTGGACCCAGGGGCCTAATTCACCCCTCCACTTT.